One sample yielded the 13 T cell receptor beta chains listed below, sequenced in a study of cytotoxic CD8 clonotypes in ibrutinib-treated CLL. Profiled with immunoSEQ multiplex PCR; TCRdb holds only in-frame clones, not every one. The sample shows about 30,000 clones, less than 60% of them seen only once. The sample in question was PBMCs, obtained before ibrutinib treatment. The receptor source for this set is a human donor with chronic lymphocytic leukemia.

About this clone: The sample carries other DNA sequences with the same CDR3. The CDR3 DNA sequence: TGTGCCAGTAGTATAAATCGGGAGAACTATGGCTACACCTTC. Its protein product is CASSINRENYGYTF. This chain links TRBV19 with TRBJ1-2; no clear D gene. Germline V gene lookup returns CDR1 LNHDA and CDR2 SQIVND (reference sequence). The CDR3 runs to 14 residues. V lost 2 bases and J 2 bases, leaving 9 bases between the germline ends.

The V and J genes are TRBV27 and TRBJ2-1, with 7 bases lining up with TRBD2. The ends lost 6 bases at V and 2 bases at J; junction bases unmatched: 7. CDR3 length: 15 amino acids. Germline lookup yields CDR1 MNHEY and CDR2 SMNVEV (reference sequence). The CDR3 coding sequence is TGTGCCAGCAGACCTACTGGGAGGGCCTACAATGAGCAGTTCTTC. Translation gives CASRPTGRAYNEQFF.

The V and J genes are TRBV7-9 and TRBJ2-5; TRBD2 might be the D (7 bases). Germline V gives CDR1 SEHNR, CDR2 FQNEAQ (reference sequence). Trimming cost V 1 base and J 4 bases, with 13 bases left between them. This CDR3 is built from 15 residues. CDR3: CASSLVGGAGETQYF. The CDR3 DNA follows: TGTGCCAGCAGCTTAGTAGGGGGGGCCGGAGAGACCCAGTACTTC.

This rearrangement joins TRBV15 to TRBJ2-3; 7 positions agree with TRBD1. V lost 7 bases to trimming and J lost 0 bases; unmatched junction nucleotides: 19. CDR1 LNHNV and CDR2 YYDKDF come from the germline V gene (reference sequence). The CDR3 is 19 amino acids. The CDR3 reads CATTFSRDRRSTSTDTQYF. The CDR3 DNA is TGTGCCACCACATTTTCCCGGGACAGAAGATCGACTAGCACAGATACGCAGTATTTT.

This clone was counted a few times. The chain links TRBV29-1 to TRBJ1-2, with D possibly TRBD1 on 5 matching bases. Germline V gene data show CDR1 as SQVTM and CDR2 as ANQGSEA. Trimming took 4 bases from V and 5 from J, leaving 11 bases between them. The CDR3 runs 12 residues. DNA for the CDR3: TGCAGCGTTGCAGGGCTGGAGTATGGCTACACCTTC. This gives the protein CSVAGLEYGYTF.

This clone was seen more than once but under ten times. This CDR3 reads CASSLETGGTGANVLTF. CDR3 DNA: TGCGCCAGCAGCTTGGAGACAGGGGGCACTGGGGCCAACGTCCTGACTTTC. The rearrangement uses TRBV5-1 and TRBJ2-6; 10 bases agree with TRBD1. The length of the CDR3 is 17 residues. Germline V lookup: CDR1 SGHRS, CDR2 YFSETQ. Trimming took 0 bases from V and 2 from J; bases not matched to a gene: 2.

The chain links TRBV4-1 to TRBJ2-7; 9 bases line up with TRBD1. Losses at the gene ends were 4 bases for V and 2 bases for J; bases not matched to a gene: 12. Germline values: CDR1 MGHRA, CDR2 YSYEKL. The CDR3 extends over 17 amino acids. The DNA of the CDR3 is TGCGCCAGCAGCCGAGACTACCGGGACAGGGATCCCTACGAGCAGTACTTC. This sequence encodes CASSRDYRDRDPYEQYF.

The rearrangement joins TRBV13 to TRBJ1-1; D is undetermined. Germline assignment: CDR1 PRHDT and CDR2 FYEKMQ (reference sequence). V was trimmed by 1 base and J by 1 base, leaving 4 bases between them. The CDR3 has 13 amino acids. CDR3 nucleotide sequence: TGTGCCAGCAGCTTAGTCTCGAACACTGAAGCTTTCTTT. Protein product: CASSLVSNTEAFF.

The rearrangement links TRBV7-9 to TRBJ2-3, with TRBD2 identical over 8 bases. The V segment lost 6 bases and the J segment 1 base; nucleotides outside the gene matches: 3. Germline loops: CDR1 SEHNR, CDR2 FQNEAQ (reference sequence). The CDR3 contains 14 residues. CDR3 amino acids: CASSLTSGTDTQYF. The CDR3 nucleotides are TGTGCCAGCAGTCTGACTAGCGGCACAGATACGCAGTATTTT.

The CDR3 protein is CASSPATTWNTIYF. The CDR3, as DNA: TGTGCCAGCAGCCCCGCCACCACATGGAACACCATATATTTT. V and J are TRBV7-9 and TRBJ1-3; no firm D call. Germline V CDR1 and CDR2: SEHNR, FQNEAQ (reference sequence). V lost 5 bases, J lost 7 bases, and 15 bases lay in between. This CDR3 is built from 14 residues.

The rearrangement joins TRBV9 to TRBJ2-3, with 8 bases fitting TRBD2. The CDR3 runs to 14 residues. With V trimmed by 6 bases and J by 2 bases, 5 bases remained unmatched. Looked up from germline, CDR1 is SGDLS and CDR2 is YYNGEE. Here the CDR3 reads CASTLSGDTDTQYF. In DNA form, the CDR3 reads TGTGCCAGCACCCTTAGCGGGGACACAGATACGCAGTATTTT.

The rearrangement uses TRBV10-2 and TRBJ2-7, with D uncertain. The V gene lost 4 bases and the J gene lost 4 bases, with 11 bases spanning the gap. The CDR3 sequence is 13 residues long. The germline V gene has CDR1 WSHSY and CDR2 SAAADI. The CDR3 region has the DNA TGCGCCAGCAGTGCCAGCTGGGGTTACGAGCAGTACTTC. This translates into CASSASWGYEQYF.

The rearrangement links TRBV2 to TRBJ1-5; D call uncertain. Germline CDR1 is SNHLY and CDR2 is FYNNEI. Trimming removed 7 bases at V and 3 bases at J, with 10 bases between. The CDR3 contains 13 residues. DNA of the CDR3: TGTGCCAGCAAATGGCAGAACAATCAGCCCCAGCATTTT. This codes for CASKWQNNQPQHF. The whole variable domain, filled in from reference TRBV2 and TRBJ1-5, reads EPEVTQTPSHQVTQMGQEVILRCVPISNHLYFYWYRQILGQKVEFLVSFYNNEISEKSEIFDDQFSVERPDGSNFTLKIRSTKLEDSAMYFCASKWQNNQPQHFGDGTRLSIL.